Reported below is one TCR beta chain. The specificity of this receptor is unknown. No per-base quality is available; no much larger clone lies one base away. These data come from a study of cytomegalovirus exposure and HLA in healthy donors (dated by TCRdb to between 2016 and 2019). About the investigation overall: In an earlier analysis of 550 to 750 of the donors, 276 Gb of sequence data and 100 million or so unique TCR beta sequences from about 179 million T cells were reported. HLA typing included class I and class II loci at four-digit resolution. A later genetic analysis took genome-wide SNP genotypes for about 65% of the roughly 670 donors and used that subset as a discovery cohort. The T cell repertoires of under 700 subjects were profiled by immunosequencing and related to cytomegalovirus serostatus. Besides the first cohort of about 730 subjects, a separate validation cohort made up of over 95 different subjects was used. A later analysis re-analyzed previously published TCR beta repertoires from hundreds of donors and added high-resolution HLA genotyping to study TCR occurrence patterns. On average, around 240,000 unique TCR beta nucleotide sequences were sequenced per donor among more than 350 genotyped donors of the cohort, with roughly 20% of those sequences being non-productive. An early release covering more than 500 HLA-typed donors comprised roughly 300 gigabases of sequencing data and approximately 80 million unique TCR sequences. Roughly 5 DR-DQ haplotypes were handled as single units for association and clustering, since linkage in the cohort was strong. Typing coverage varied by locus: roughly 629-630 donors for A, B, C, DRB1 and DQB1; around 560 for DQA1; more than 600 for DPA1; 450 to 480 for DPB1. In an earlier analysis of several hundred of the donors, high-throughput TCR beta sequencing was used to judge whether each TCR beta V gene segment behaved as functional or pseudogenic. All discovery cohort repertoires had been generated using a single sequencing platform. The aim of the study was to test whether cataloging public T cell receptors could identify signatures of past pathogen exposure. The later analysis used no new phenotypic data to find candidate immune exposures, relying instead on TCR beta sequences and their occurrence across donors. The genetic ancestry cluster associated with self-reported Caucasian donors included roughly four fifths of the roughly 360 genotyped donors. Alongside the repertoire data, information on donor age, sex, ethnicity and CMV serostatus was compiled. The study combined high-throughput TCR immunosequencing, statistical association of individual TCRs with disease status, and machine learning to predict cytomegalovirus infection status.

The cohort was made up of under 800 healthy bone marrow donors. Cohort members were all nominally healthy when sampled, although unrecorded immune exposures were likely present. The donor was CMV seronegative and belonged to the group of 380 or so seronegative cohort members. A peripheral blood sample was collected from each donor, and TCR beta sequencing was performed on peripheral blood mononuclear cells. Genomic DNA extraction from the blood cell samples was performed with the Qiagen DNeasy Blood Extraction Kit. Libraries were built with the immunoSEQ multiplex PCR assay. For the multiplex PCR, a mixture combining 60 forward primers for TCR Vbeta segments and 13 reverse primers for TCR Jbeta segments was used. The CDR3 region of rearranged TCR beta genes was amplified from genomic DNA with a multiplex PCR assay. Amplified TCR beta libraries were sequenced as 87-base-pair reads on the Illumina HiSeq System. On the study's bioinformatics: In a later analysis, tens of millions of unique TCR beta chains were counted across the approximately 620 repertoires, and about 10 million of these chains were shared by at least two donors. Raw reads were error-corrected and collapsed into unique sequences by a nearest-neighbor algorithm in which closely related sequences were merged to remove PCR and sequencing errors. V, D and J gene segments were assigned by aligning CDR3 sequences to IMGT reference sequences. For a sequence to be retained, a match of at least six nucleotides to both a V gene segment and a J gene segment was required. Rearrangements were classified as productive when the CDR3 lacked stop codons and remained in frame with V and J, and all other rearrangements were classified as non-productive. Following IMGT convention, CDR3 was defined as the stretch from the second conserved V-encoded cysteine up to the conserved J-encoded phenylalanine. Sequences without an unambiguous match to a single V gene segment were excluded from the earlier analysis of 587 of the donors. An earlier analysis of approximately 590 of the donors classified V segments as functional when productive rearrangements were above 56.7% and as segregating when the standard deviation between donors was above 5%. A statistical classification framework was developed to diagnose cytomegalovirus status using the catalog of TCR beta chain sequences. V and J gene assignment, in a later analysis, came from comparing TCR nucleotide sequences with IMGT/GENE-DB human TR gene sequences. The TCRdist pipeline was used in a later analysis to assign CDR3 sequences and most-parsimonious VDJ recombination scenarios. In a later analysis, each TCR beta chain was defined by its CDR3 amino acid sequence together with its V-gene family, and reads without a unique V-gene family were excluded. To address suspected cross-contamination and a sequencing artifact, a later analysis removed around 600 highly shared, low-generation-probability nucleotide sequences. For each public chain, a later analysis derived a clonal expansion index from normalized ranks of inferred template counts within each repertoire. A later analysis computed generation probabilities with a VDJ recombination model fitted to out-of-frame rearrangements, and checked the results against IGoR. In a later analysis, TCR-TCR, TCR-HLA and TCR-CMV co-occurrence was scored with hypergeometric tests, and a repertoire-size bias correction was applied to TCR pairs. False discovery rates were estimated in a later analysis by permuting HLA or CMV assignments 20 times. In a later analysis, co-occurring TCRs were grouped using DBSCAN, and TCRdist sequence similarity was added for clustering within HLA-allele-positive subsets. Co-occurrence clustering excluded repertoires with fewer than 30,000 or more than 120,000 public chains, plus five with anomalous nucleotide sharing. The table comes from immuneACCESS by way of TCRdb, which keeps in-frame sequences with V and J called. Part of the clones is missing from these tables; in studies checked, under half for an unresolved V gene and the rest for unknown reasons. The V and J calls and clone size come from that table; D and trimming were worked out from the DNA. The sample records around 150,000 clones, about 61% of which are singletons. Approximately 1.8% of the sample rests with the top ten.

The paper's findings and limits, for the study overall: Because counts were too low, about 18 rarely observed V segments, including chromosome 9 orphons, were excluded from the earlier analysis of 587 of the donors. CMV serostatus was the only immune exposure information available for the cohort. An association between a missense DCLRE1C variant and V-gene and J-gene trimming of TCR beta chains was found in a later genetic analysis and replicated in an independent cohort. HLA typing was unavailable for some donors at each locus, so association tests used only the typed subset. The sequencing pipeline was judged likely to have produced a cluster of highly shared sequence variants as a technical artifact. In a later analysis, several top co-occurrence clusters were reported to appear linked to parvovirus B19, influenza, CMV and Epstein-Barr virus. In vitro tests confirmed that three of the cytomegalovirus-associated TCR beta chains recognize cytomegalovirus antigens. A later analysis associated 15,000 to 20,000 TCR beta sequences with specific HLA alleles at a false discovery rate of 0.05. According to the authors, the approach could potentially be generalized to other disease states and immunological phenotypes. The classifier was reported to diagnose cytomegalovirus status with high specificity and sensitivity in both the original cohort and the validation cohort. The presence/absence analyses assumed that sequencing depth was roughly uniform across donors, and that assumption may not be true. Across donors, most TCR sequences were observed very rarely, whereas some public TCRs were present in many individuals. A further reported finding was that TCR beta sequences accurately predicted the HLA-A and HLA-B alleles for most subjects in the first cohort. In an earlier analysis of around 600 of the donors, most TCR beta V segments appeared in productive rearrangements about 87% or about 30% of the time, broadly matching IMGT annotations. Correlated functional status among segregating V segments might be attributable to linkage disequilibrium, but an unknown experimental factor could not be ruled out. In a later analysis, most CMV-associated TCR beta chains were found to appear HLA-restricted, with HLA associations seemingly driven largely by CMV exposure. In a later analysis, TCR association rates were found to vary across HLA loci, with the most associated TCRs seen for DRB1 alleles and the fewest for HLA-C alleles. This cohort had only TCR beta chains sequenced, and the lack of alpha or paired-chain data limited which features could be detected. In the study, 150 to 200 TCR beta chains were listed as associated with cytomegalovirus. Compared with equally common non-associated chains, HLA-associated TCR beta chains in a later analysis were more clonally expanded and had lower generation probabilities. When HLA alleles, especially DR and DQ, strongly co-occurred, TCR associations were difficult to assign to individual alleles. Some IMGT-functional V segments, including TRBV6-2 and TRBV6-3, could not be distinguished by the 87-base-pair reads and were therefore excluded. Compared with the approximately 670-donor mean, donors in an Asian-associated ancestry cluster had fewer N-insertions in productive TCRs, according to a later genetic analysis.

The germline V gene (reference sequence) sets CDR1 to LNHDA and CDR2 to SQIVND. From the cysteine through the phenylalanine, the CDR3 covers 21 amino acids. CDR3 DNA is the only sequence kept; it has 63 bases, read in frame from the first base. V trim: 3 bases; J trim: 3 bases; unmatched bases: 18. This TCR was recovered from a male donor in good health and CMV-seronegative. The sequencing input was PBMCs. Here the chain combines TRBV19 and TRBJ1-5, with 12 middle bases fitting TRBD1. The CDR3 amino acid sequence is: CASSMRFWDRGLLGPNQPQHF. The nucleotide sequence is TGTGCCAGTAGTATGAGATTCTGGGACAGGGGGCTGTTGGGGCCCAATCAGCCCCAGCATTTT.